One and the same sample provided the 9 T cell receptor beta chains below, sequenced in a study of CXCR3-negative and CXCR3-positive naive CD8 T cells. Findings and caveats of the study: TRB CDR3s of CXCR3-positive naive cells were more hydrophobic than those of CXCR3-negative naive cells.

Their antigen targets remain unknown. Researchers prepared the TRB cDNA libraries using 5' RACE with UMI labels. TCRdb reprocessed the 5' RACE reads, with one entry per CDR3 protein and no DNA. Its table lists tens of thousands of distinct CDR3 sequences. The sequencing sample was made of naive CXCR3+ CD8+ T cells from blood. The sample's subset: CD45RO-CCR7+CD27+CD95- naive CD8+ T cells expressing CXCR3 (TNR3+). Receptors originate from a human donor in good health. Some clones in this sample may be carry-over from other donors' samples.

The chain has TRBV12-3 or TRBV12-4 and TRBJ2-1. The CDR3 extends over 14 amino acids. The CDR3 here is CASSLAHSNNEQFF.

The chain has TRBV7-2 and TRBJ2-2; the TCRdb D gene call, TRBD1, has no DNA to confirm it. The CDR3 runs 14 residues. The germline V gene encodes CDR1 SGHTA and CDR2 FQGNSA. The CDR3 region is CASSLPDSTGELFF.

The chain employs TRBV11-2 and TRBJ2-2; TCRdb proposes TRBD2, but this gene call is untestable without DNA. The CDR3 contains 16 residues. Germline assignment: CDR1 SGHAT and CDR2 FQNNGV. The CDR3 reads CASSSTGGGFGGELFF.

This chain uses TRBV4-3 with TRBJ2-1; no DNA is available, so the TRBD1 call from TCRdb remains unchecked. The CDR3 contains 16 residues. The V gene's germline CDR1 is LGHNA and CDR2 YSLEER. This CDR3 reads CASSQKVDRVGNEQFF.

The CDR3 is CASSLTAGELFF. This chain joins TRBV11-3 and TRBJ2-2. CDR1 is SGHNT and CDR2 is YENEEA in the germline V gene. CDR3 length equals 12 residues.

The V gene is TRBV20-1, the J gene TRBJ1-1; with no DNA, the TCRdb D assignment of TRBD1 cannot be verified. This CDR3 region has 13 residues. CDR1 is DFQATT, CDR2 SNEGSKA, per germline (reference sequence). CDR3 loop: CSARDLGGIEAFF.

The chain joins TRBV7-9 to TRBJ2-5; without DNA, the TCRdb call of TRBD1 cannot be checked. Germline CDR1 SEHNR, CDR2 FQNEAQ (reference sequence). The CDR3 contains 14 residues. The chain's CDR3 is CASSGTGGQETQYF.

The rearrangement links TRBV27 to TRBJ1-1; TCRdb calls TRBD1, which cannot be checked without DNA. Germline V gene data show CDR1 as MNHEY and CDR2 as SMNVEV (reference sequence). CDR3 size: 15 residues. CDR3 protein: CASSLSFGGTTEAFF.

The chain couples TRBV23-1 to TRBJ2-1; without DNA, the TCRdb call of TRBD1 cannot be checked. TRBV23-1 is filed as an ORF, its function uncertain. The CDR3 has 13 amino acids. The CDR3 sequence is CANPGQGRNEQFF.